This entry lists 10 T cell receptor beta chains sequenced from one sample in a study of somatic mutations in cytotoxic T cells in rheumatoid arthritis. Profiled with immunoSEQ multiplex PCR; TCRdb holds only in-frame clones, not every one. The table has about 5,000 clones, roughly 74% seen once. The specimen comprised CD8+ T cells sorted from blood, sampled at a follow-up visit. Every receptor here comes from a middle-aged man with rheumatoid arthritis.

The V call is TRBV7-9, the J call TRBJ2-5; no definite D call. Looked up from germline, CDR1 is SEHNR and CDR2 is FQNEAQ (reference sequence). This CDR3 is 15 amino acids long. V lost 7 bases to trimming and J lost 2 bases, with 17 bases between them. Written as DNA, the CDR3 is TGTGCCAGCACCCTCCTGCTGGGCGGTCAAGAGACCCAGTACTTC. It is translated as CASTLLLGGQETQYF.

The J gene is TRBJ2-1, the V gene TRBV5-6; TRBD2 matches 10 bases. V gave up 2 bases and J gave up 2 bases; unmatched junction bases: 1. The CDR3 covers 15 residues. Germline CDR1 is SGHDT and CDR2 is YYEEEE. The DNA for the CDR3 is TGTGCCAGCAGCTTCAGCGGGAGGGCCTACAATGAGCAGTTCTTC. Translated, it gives CASSFSGRAYNEQFF.

The chain employs TRBV27 and TRBJ1-4; D possibly corresponds to TRBD1 (5 bases). CDR3 length: 15 residues. The V end lost 5 bases, the J end lost 8 bases, and 18 bases lay between the germline ends. Germline assignment: CDR1 MNHEY and CDR2 SMNVEV (reference sequence). CDR3 sequence: CASSRPPGYGEKLFF. The CDR3 coding sequence is TGTGCCAGCAGTAGACCCCCAGGGTACGGGGAAAAACTGTTTTTT.

The rearrangement uses TRBV7-6 and TRBJ2-5; 9 bases line up with TRBD2. There are 16 residues in the CDR3. The germline V gene encodes CDR1 SGHVS and CDR2 FNYEAQ. After removal of 5 bases from V and 4 bases from J, the junction contained 11 bases not matched to a gene. CDR3 coding DNA: TGTGCCAGCAGCACGGTAGCGGGAGAGAGAGGAGAGACCCAGTACTTC. It is translated as CASSTVAGERGETQYF.

The chain employs TRBV14 and TRBJ2-3, with TRBD2 matching 7 bases. Germline CDR1 SGHDN, CDR2 FVKESK. Unmatched junction bases numbered 3, after V lost 4 bases and J lost 2 bases. The CDR3 is 14 amino acids. CDR3 DNA sequence: TGTGCCAGCAGCCGGGCGGGGGACACAGATACGCAGTATTTT. It translates to CASSRAGDTDTQYF.

The chain employs TRBV10-3 and TRBJ1-1; TRBD1 might be the D (5 bases). The CDR3 length is 12 residues. Trimming took off 7 bases at V and 1 base at J, with 7 bases between the two ends. Germline values: CDR1 ENHRY, CDR2 SYGVKD. The CDR3 DNA reads as TGTGCCATCAATGGGGGGAACACTGAAGCTTTCTTT. Translated: CAINGGNTEAFF.

The chain employs TRBV9 and TRBJ1-2, with 8 nucleotides matching TRBD1. V shed 2 bases and J 6 bases; nucleotides not matched to a gene: 9. This CDR3 is built from 15 residues. Germline V gene data show CDR1 as SGDLS and CDR2 as YYNGEE. The CDR3 spells CASSVLGTGGDGYTF. The CDR3 coding sequence is TGTGCCAGCAGCGTGCTAGGCACAGGGGGTGATGGCTACACCTTC.

The V call is TRBV5-4, the J call TRBJ1-1; 7 nucleotides align to TRBD1. This CDR3 region has 14 residues. The ends lost 5 bases at V and 2 bases at J; junction bases unmatched: 6. Germline assignment: CDR1 SGHNT and CDR2 YYREEE (reference sequence). CDR3 residues: CASSDREGNTEAFF. Written as DNA, the CDR3 is TGTGCCAGCAGTGACAGGGAAGGCAACACTGAAGCTTTCTTT. Supplemented by reference TRBV5-4 and TRBJ1-1, the full variable domain reads ETGVTQSPTHLIKTRGQQVTLRCSSQSGHNTVSWYQQALGQGPQFIFQYYREEENGRGNFPPRFSGLQFPNYSSELNVNALELDDSALYLCASSDREGNTEAFFGQGTRLTVV.

The chain uses TRBV27 and TRBJ1-5; D unclear. This CDR3 is built from 15 residues. V lost 3 bases and J lost 6, with 15 bases in between. Germline loops: CDR1 MNHEY, CDR2 SMNVEV (reference sequence). DNA of the CDR3: TGTGCCAGCAGTTTGGCGACTGGCGCAGGTCAGCCCCAGCATTTT. Protein product: CASSLATGAGQPQHF.

The genes are TRBV6-6 and TRBJ1-1; D gene ambiguous. The germline CDR1 and CDR2 sequences are MNHNY and SVGAGI (reference sequence). The V end was cut by 0 bases, the J end by 8 bases, with 10 bases between. The CDR3 is 13 amino acids. Here the CDR3 DNA reads TGTGCCAGCAGTTACTCGGACTGGGGAGAAGCTTTCTTT. As protein: CASSYSDWGEAFF.